The text below deals with one T cell receptor beta chain. The table lists this clonotype with many counts. Its cognate antigen has yet to be identified. No much larger clone exists at a distance of one base, and base qualities are not known. This sample stems from a study of T cell repertoires in cytomegalovirus infection (dated by TCRdb to about 2019). Some background on the complete study: Donor HLA type was relevant to the analysis, as public TCR beta signatures indicated carriage of CMV infection together with the matching HLA type. The research as a whole found: In the ex vivo response, HLA-C-restricted CMV-specific TCR beta clonotypes were dominant, and in two of eight donors the single most frequent clonotype came from this HLA-C-restricted group. Carriers of CMV infection plus the relevant HLA type were discriminated by the cumulative frequency of public TCR beta family members in the study cohort and in an independent roughly 350-donor cohort.

The run used an Illumina HiSeq 1500. The public reads were reprocessed in TCRdb via fastp at Q25 and MiXCR, keeping in-frame beta chains. CDR3 protein duplicates are merged, each entry listing the most common genes and DNA. This sample comprises about 140,000 distinct CDR3 sequences, about 6% of them detected only once. The top ten hold more than 15% of the sample. Material: PBMCs. The TCR sequence derives from a human donor in good health (CMV status not recorded). Some clones in this sample may be carry-over from other donors' samples.

CDR3 protein: CASSIFWGPAYEQYF. The sequenced DNA: TGTGCCAGCAGCATTTTCTGGGGGCCGGCCTACGAGCAGTACTTC. The rearranged chain carries TRBV7-2 and TRBJ2-7; perhaps TRBD1 is the D gene, with 6 bases matching. V and J are truncated by 5 bases and 2 bases respectively, leaving an intervening sequence of 16 bases. Looking up the germline V gene yields CDR1 SGHTA and CDR2 FQGNSA. Including the terminal cysteine and phenylalanine, the CDR3 comprises 15 residues. The entry retains the CDR3 DNA only, 45 bases that are in frame from base 1.